These T cell receptor beta chains were read from a single sample in a study of OX40 agonist ivuxolimab in advanced cancers. Clones were read by immunoSEQ multiplex PCR, and TCRdb kept only the in-frame ones, dropping some. The sample lists about 67,000 clones, more than 75% occurring once. Here the sequenced sample was CD4+ or CD8+ T cells sorted from blood, taken in a trial of the OX40 agonist ivuxolimab. These receptors were obtained from an adult with an advanced solid tumor such as melanoma, head and neck, liver or kidney cancer. CDR3s include the opening cysteine and the closing phenylalanine or tryptophan. Fields, in order: D gene, J gene, V gene, clone size, CDR3 protein, CDR3 DNA. The D gene is left open where the match is weak. Where a row states a size, it is once, few, many or the class of an expanded clone; other rows omit it.

NA,TRBJ1-4,TRBV21-1,NA,CASSKIGNGSGEKLFF,TGTGCCAGCAGCAAAATTGGCAACGGATCAGGAGAAAAACTGTTTTTT
TRBD1,TRBJ1-2,TRBV23-1,NA,CASSQSTGGNYGYTF,TGCGCCAGCAGTCAATCGACAGGGGGAAACTATGGCTACACCTTC
TRBD1,TRBJ2-5,TRBV29-1,NA,CSVDKGQGVGTQYF,TGCAGCGTTGATAAGGGACAGGGGGTCGGGACCCAGTACTTC
NA,TRBJ2-5,TRBV19,NA,CASMGQLPDQETQYF,TGTGCCAGTATGGGCCAGCTGCCAGACCAAGAGACCCAGTACTTC
NA,TRBJ1-2,TRBV28,NA,CASSSATRRGGYTF,TGTGCCAGCAGTTCCGCGACAAGGAGAGGTGGCTACACCTTC
NA,TRBJ1-4,TRBV5-8,few,CASSLDFGNEKLFF,TGTGCCAGCAGCTTGGATTTTGGTAATGAAAAACTGTTTTTT
NA,TRBJ2-5,TRBV4-1,NA,CASSQGPPVGMGETQYF,TGCGCCAGCAGCCAAGGGCCCCCGGTGGGAATGGGGGAGACCCAGTACTTC
NA,TRBJ2-1,TRBV5-1,NA,CASTEYNEQFF,TGCGCCAGCACCGAGTACAATGAGCAGTTCTTC
NA,TRBJ2-5,TRBV13,NA,CASSPPGAGKETQYF,TGTGCCAGCAGCCCTCCGGGGGCAGGGAAAGAGACCCAGTACTTC
NA,TRBJ2-5,TRBV21-1,NA,CASSKKGQGRETQYF,TGTGCCAGCAGCAAGAAGGGACAGGGTAGAGAGACCCAGTACTTC
TRBD1,TRBJ1-5,TRBV5-8,NA,CASSLTTGVQPQHF,TGTGCCAGCAGCCTAACTACAGGGGTTCAGCCCCAGCATTTT
TRBD2,TRBJ2-5,TRBV2,NA,CASTRLAGGQETQYF,TGTGCCAGCACCAGACTAGCGGGGGGGCAAGAGACCCAGTACTTC
TRBD1,TRBJ2-2,TRBV2,NA,CASSPGTGGEVGELFF,TGTGCCAGCAGCCCCGGGACAGGGGGTGAGGTCGGGGAGCTGTTTTTT
NA,TRBJ2-3,TRBV7-3,NA,CASSPTGGGADTQYF,TGTGCCAGCAGCCCTACAGGGGGAGGGGCAGATACGCAGTATTTT
TRBD1,TRBJ1-2,TRBV6-6,once,CASSYSGQVYGYTF,TGTGCCAGCAGTTACTCGGGACAGGTTTATGGCTACACCTTC
NA,TRBJ1-5,TRBV19,few,CASSARGSSNQPQHF,TGTGCCAGTAGTGCCCGGGGTAGTTCCAATCAGCCCCAGCATTTT
TRBD2,TRBJ2-3,TRBV28,NA,CASSPRGAGADTQYF,TGTGCCAGCAGCCCCCGGGGAGCGGGAGCGGATACGCAGTATTTT
TRBD2,TRBJ2-3,TRBV2,NA,CASSGEVAGGQTDTQYF,TGTGCCAGCAGTGGAGAGGTAGCGGGGGGGCAGACAGATACGCAGTATTTT
TRBD2,TRBJ2-3,TRBV7-9,NA,CASSFLSGGATDTQYF,TGTGCCAGCAGCTTTTTAAGCGGGGGAGCGACAGATACGCAGTATTTT
TRBD2,TRBJ2-7,TRBV28,NA,CASGGGAYEQYF,TGTGCCAGCGGGGGGGGTGCCTACGAGCAGTACTTC
NA,TRBJ1-1,TRBV6-6,NA,CASRQTTEAFF,TGTGCCAGCAGGCAGACCACTGAAGCTTTCTTT
NA,TRBJ2-1,TRBV11-3,NA,CASSSNNEQFF,TGTGCCAGCAGCTCGAACAATGAGCAGTTCTTC
NA,TRBJ1-6,TRBV21-1,NA,CASSKDGDRASHSPLHF,TGTGCCAGCAGCAAAGATGGGGACAGGGCATCTCATTCACCCCTCCACTTT
TRBD1,TRBJ1-3,TRBV4-2,NA,CASSQFAGQGSGNTIYF,TGTGCCAGCAGCCAGTTTGCGGGACAGGGGTCTGGAAACACCATATATTTT
TRBD1,TRBJ1-6,TRBV9,few,CASSVEDRAASPLHF,TGTGCCAGCAGCGTAGAGGACAGGGCCGCTTCACCCCTCCACTTT
NA,TRBJ1-2,TRBV2,medium-sized,CASSIRDLNYGYTF,TGTGCCAGCAGTATCCGGGACCTAAACTATGGCTACACCTTC
NA,TRBJ1-3,TRBV9,NA,CASSVGAGSGNTIYF,TGTGCCAGCAGCGTAGGGGCGGGCTCTGGAAACACCATATATTTT
NA,TRBJ2-7,TRBV6-1,NA,CASRRARDKTYEQYF,TGTGCCAGCAGGAGGGCCCGGGACAAGACCTACGAGCAGTACTTC
NA,TRBJ1-2,TRBV7-2,few,CASSTSEGYTF,TGTGCCAGCAGCACAAGTGAAGGCTACACCTTC
NA,TRBJ1-1,TRBV19,few,CASTSGDTEAFF,TGTGCCAGTACCTCAGGGGACACTGAAGCTTTCTTT
NA,TRBJ1-1,TRBV9,NA,CASSANLRGTEAFF,TGTGCCAGCAGCGCCAATTTAAGGGGTACTGAAGCTTTCTTT
NA,TRBJ2-5,TRBV4-3,NA,CASSPSYRETQYF,TGCGCCAGCAGCCCCTCCTATCGGGAGACCCAGTACTTC
NA,TRBJ2-3,TRBV5-6,NA,CASSLAGTDTQYF,TGTGCCAGCAGCTTGGCTGGCACAGATACGCAGTATTTT
NA,TRBJ1-1,TRBV5-1,few,CASSGSDRQAFF,TGCGCCAGCAGCGGCTCGGACAGACAAGCTTTCTTT
TRBD1,TRBJ2-1,TRBV30,few,CAWSRQGTSYNEQFF,TGTGCCTGGAGCCGACAGGGCACCTCCTACAATGAGCAGTTCTTC
TRBD2,TRBJ2-2,TRBV27,NA,CASSYGLAGELFF,TGTGCCAGCAGTTACGGACTAGCCGGGGAGCTGTTTTTT
NA,TRBJ2-3,TRBV18,NA,CASSPPGLSNTQYF,TGTGCCAGCTCACCCCCCGGGCTAAGCAATACGCAGTATTTT
NA,TRBJ1-2,TRBV6-5,NA,CAGKGQRITNYGYTF,TGTGCCGGCAAGGGACAACGAATTACTAACTATGGCTACACCTTC
NA,TRBJ2-5,TRBV15,NA,CATSRDRTAQETQYF,TGTGCCACCAGCAGAGACCGTACTGCCCAAGAGACCCAGTACTTC
NA,TRBJ1-3,TRBV13,NA,CASSLYLSSSGNTIYF,TGTGCCAGCAGCTTATATCTGTCTAGCTCTGGAAACACCATATATTTT
NA,TRBJ2-2,TRBV11-2,NA,CASSLYSPGTGELFF,TGTGCCAGCAGCTTATACTCACCAGGAACCGGGGAGCTGTTTTTT
TRBD1,TRBJ1-1,TRBV5-5,NA,CASSRRDRNTEAFF,TGTGCCAGCAGCCGCCGGGACAGGAACACTGAAGCTTTCTTT
TRBD1,TRBJ1-1,TRBV28,NA,CASSYLRDSTSNTEAFF,TGTGCCAGCAGTTACCTCCGGGACAGCACCTCAAACACTGAAGCTTTCTTT
NA,TRBJ1-2,TRBV13,NA,CASSPAGMGGYTF,TGTGCCAGCAGCCCCGCGGGAATGGGTGGCTACACCTTC
NA,TRBJ1-3,TRBV18,NA,CASSPGWGSGNTIYF,TGTGCCAGCTCACCCGGTTGGGGGTCTGGAAACACCATATATTTT
TRBD1,TRBJ2-1,TRBV6-5,once,CASTGGSREQFF,TGTGCCAGTACAGGGGGCAGCAGGGAGCAGTTCTTC
NA,TRBJ1-2,TRBV6-6,NA,CASSYVGSNGYTF,TGTGCCAGCAGTTACGTGGGGTCTAATGGCTACACCTTC
NA,TRBJ2-7,TRBV27,NA,CASSQLGSEQYF,TGTGCCAGCAGTCAACTAGGCTCCGAGCAGTACTTC
NA,TRBJ1-1,TRBV7-3,NA,CASSFQSDTEAFF,TGTGCCAGCAGCTTCCAGTCAGACACTGAAGCTTTCTTT
TRBD1,TRBJ1-2,TRBV6-5,NA,CASSPRTGFYGYTF,TGTGCCAGCAGTCCCCGGACAGGGTTCTATGGCTACACCTTC
NA,TRBJ2-2,TRBV7-3,NA,CASSLIPNTGELFF,TGTGCCAGCAGCTTAATCCCAAACACCGGGGAGCTGTTTTTT
TRBD2,TRBJ2-5,TRBV18,NA,CASSPPQGSGDQETQYF,TGTGCCAGCTCACCACCGCAAGGTAGCGGGGACCAAGAGACCCAGTACTTC
NA,TRBJ2-7,TRBV21-1,NA,CASSLIPRARDYEQYF,TGTGCCAGCAGCTTAATACCCAGGGCCCGGGACTACGAGCAGTACTTC
NA,TRBJ2-2,TRBV21-1,NA,CASSKEKRENTGELFF,TGTGCCAGCAGCAAAGAGAAGCGGGAGAACACCGGGGAGCTGTTTTTT
TRBD2,TRBJ2-7,TRBV2,once,CASGGASGETYEQYF,TGTGCCAGCGGCGGTGCAAGCGGGGAGACCTACGAGCAGTACTTC
TRBD2,TRBJ2-7,TRBV19,once,CASTRGTSGSGSYEQYF,TGTGCCAGTACCCGGGGGACTAGCGGGTCGGGATCCTACGAGCAGTACTTC
TRBD1,TRBJ2-3,TRBV5-4,NA,CASSLGQGFTDTQYF,TGTGCCAGCAGCTTGGGACAGGGCTTCACAGATACGCAGTATTTT
NA,TRBJ2-6,TRBV19,few,CASSPAGANVLTF,TGTGCCAGTAGTCCAGCTGGGGCCAACGTCCTGACTTTC
TRBD2,TRBJ2-2,TRBV4-3,NA,CASSQRGGTGELFF,TGCGCCAGCAGCCAACGGGGGGGCACCGGGGAGCTGTTTTTT